This T cell receptor beta chain emerged from a study of blood T cell repertoires in COVID-19. Across the whole study: Whether acute or convalescent, the COVID-19 samples came from the United States, Italy and Spain. Sources were T cells, B-cell-depleted T cells, or PBMCs; the material itself was cDNA or gDNA.

Original analysis: It was from reference gene primer amplification that nucleated cell counts were estimated. Repertoires were generated with immunoSEQ multiplex PCR, while TCRdb's copy carries only in-frame clones and drops some. V and J calls and clone size are those listed in that table; D and trimming were worked out from the DNA. The data show around 180,000 clones, 85% to 90% seen once. Germline V gives CDR1 SGHDT, CDR2 YYEEEE. V was clipped by 7 bases and J by 7 bases, with 20 bases between them. The CDR3 has 14 amino acids. This clonotype originated in a woman between 40 and 50 years old with acute COVID-19. The sample taken for sequencing was PBMCs or T cells enriched from blood (not recorded which). The chain uses TRBV5-6 and TRBJ1-2, with D possibly TRBD1 on 5 matching bases. The CDR3 protein is CASYSDWGGAGYTF. DNA of the CDR3: TGTGCCAGCTACAGCGACTGGGGAGGGGCTGGCTACACCTTC.